This TCR beta chain was obtained from a study of regulatory T cells in long-lasting Graves disease. Study-level information: Patients with new Graves' disease had used antithyroid drugs below 3 months.

General observations from the study: Patients with persistent Graves' had lower TCR diversity than newly diagnosed patients. It was in persistent disease that TRBV28, TRBJ1-2 and TRBJ2-5 were favored.

With regard to this clonotype: Antigen specificity is unknown.

Arm-PCR of CDR3 regions with iRepertoire HTBI primers generated TCR beta libraries. TCRdb reprocessed the multiplex PCR reads via MiXCR and lists one record per CDR3 protein. The sample shows some 320,000 distinct CDR3 sequences, over 15% of them seen only once. The time point is: newly diagnosed GD, antithyroid drugs for less than 3 months. PBMCs were the source of the RNA used for TCR sequencing. Tubes containing EDTA received around 9.5 milliliters of drawn peripheral blood. This CDR3 is built from 11 residues. From germline, CDR1 is MRHNA and CDR2 SNTAGT. With 8 bases removed from V and 12 bases from J, the gap between germline ends came to 14 bases.

Here the sequenced sample was peripheral blood mononuclear cells (PBMCs), taken at new diagnosis, from a patient treated with antithyroid drugs. This receptor was identified in a female donor with Graves disease. This sequence joins TRBV6-4 and TRBJ2-1; D not certain. CDR3 bases: TGTGCCAGCCAACCTCCGCCTCGGCAGTTCTTC. This gives the protein CASQPPPRQFF.